Listed below are T cell receptor beta chains from one sample, sequenced in a study of blood T cells in healthy people across ages. In TCRdb, the 5' RACE reads were re-called with MiXCR into one record per CDR3 protein. The repertoire holds some 1.8 million distinct CDR3 sequences, with about two fifths as singletons. Sequencing used blood. Receptors originate from a human donor in good health. Both conserved end residues are part of each CDR3. Each record gives: J gene, clone size, V gene, D gene, CDR3 DNA, CDR3 protein. A D gene is named only where the DNA matches it firmly. The listing skips clone size in some rows; elsewhere it reads once, few, many or a size class.

TRBJ1-2 - TRBV7-9 - TGTGCCAGCAGCTTAGCCCCGGCCACCTATGGCTACACCTTC CASSLAPATYGYTF
TRBJ2-5 - TRBV5-1 - TGCGCCAGCAGCTCCCGGGACTCAACAATAGTAAAGACCCAGTACTTC CASSSRDSTIVKTQYF
TRBJ2-5 - TRBV9 TRBD1 TGTGCCAGCAGCGTAGAAGGGACAGGAGAGACCCAGTACTTC CASSVEGTGETQYF
TRBJ2-3 few TRBV4-3 TRBD1 TGCGCCAGCAGCCAAGTCCCGCCCCGGACAGGTGGAGCAGATACGCAGTATTTT CASSQVPPRTGGADTQYF
TRBJ1-1 once TRBV29-1 - TGCAGCGTTGTTCGTCAGTTGAACACTGAAACTTTCTTT CSVVRQLNTETFF
TRBJ2-1 few TRBV4-3 - TGCGCCAGCAGCCTGAGCGCAACGGGATACAATGAGCAGTTCTTC CASSLSATGYNEQFF
TRBJ2-7 - TRBV15 - TGTGCCGCCAGCAGTCCTGGACTTGTTAAAGGTAGCAACGAGCAGTACTTC CAASSPGLVKGSNEQYF
TRBJ2-3 - TRBV29-1 TRBD1 TGCAGCACCGACGGGACAGATAGTAGCACAGATACGCAGTATTTT CSTDGTDSSTDTQYF
TRBJ2-7 - TRBV13 TRBD2 TGTGCCAGCAGCTTAGGGGCGGGGGAAGCCTACGAGCAGTACTTC CASSLGAGEAYEQYF
TRBJ2-2 - TRBV11-2 - TGTGCCAGCAGCTCGGGACGATCGGGGAACACCGGGGAGCTGTTTTTT CASSSGRSGNTGELFF
TRBJ2-1 few TRBV5-1 TRBD2 TGCGCCAGCAGTTGGGGACTAGCGGATATCAATGAGCAGTTCTTC CASSWGLADINEQFF
TRBJ2-7 - TRBV20-1 - TGCAGTGCTGGGAGGAGGTCTTCCTACGAGCAGTACTTC CSAGRRSSYEQYF
TRBJ2-1 - TRBV6-1 - TGTGCCAGCAGTTGGGACCCCGCCTACAATGAGCAGTTCTTC CASSWDPAYNEQFF
TRBJ1-2 once TRBV20-1 - TGCAGTGCTAGCTCCCCACACCTCCCAGCTAACTATGGCTACACCTTC CSASSPHLPANYGYTF
TRBJ2-5 - TRBV5-1 - TGCGCCAGCAGAGGGACGTCCCTAGAGACCCAGTACTTC CASRGTSLETQYF
TRBJ1-2 - TRBV27 TRBD1 TGTGCCAGCAGTTCCCTACCAGGGGGGGGTAACTATGGCTACACCTTC CASSSLPGGGNYGYTF
TRBJ2-5 - TRBV6-6 - TGTGCCAGCAGTTACAAGGGACAAGTCCAAGAGACCCAGTACTTC CASSYKGQVQETQYF
TRBJ1-4 few TRBV20-1 TRBD1 TGCAGTGCCGAGACAGGGATTCGTGAAAAACTGTTTTTT CSAETGIREKLFF
TRBJ2-7 - TRBV4-2 - TGTGCCAGCAGCCACACAGGGCAGGTATCCTACGAGCAGTACTTC CASSHTGQVSYEQYF
TRBJ2-3 - TRBV20-1 TRBD2 TGCAGTGCTAGAGCACCAATAGCGGGGGGAACAGATACGCAGTATTTT CSARAPIAGGTDTQYF
TRBJ1-4 - TRBV7-9 - TGTGCCAGCAGCACCGAATATGAAAAACTGTTTTTT CASSTEYEKLFF
TRBJ2-6 - TRBV7-9 - TGTGCCAGCAGCGCAGTGAACTCTGGGGCCAACGTCCTGACTTTC CASSAVNSGANVLTF
TRBJ2-1 few TRBV6-1 TRBD2 TGTGCCAGCAGGGGAGGGTGGTTATATGGTCCCAAAGGGGATACATATGAGCAGTTCTTC CASRGGWLYGPKGDTYEQFF
TRBJ1-1 - TRBV10-3 TRBD1 TGTGCCATCAGGACGACAGGGGATGGGAACACTGAAGCTTTCTTT CAIRTTGDGNTEAFF
TRBJ2-4 - TRBV20-1 TRBD2 TGCAGTGCTTTCGCGGGACTAGCGGGGGGGCTAATAGTGCAGTACTTC CSAFAGLAGGLIVQYF